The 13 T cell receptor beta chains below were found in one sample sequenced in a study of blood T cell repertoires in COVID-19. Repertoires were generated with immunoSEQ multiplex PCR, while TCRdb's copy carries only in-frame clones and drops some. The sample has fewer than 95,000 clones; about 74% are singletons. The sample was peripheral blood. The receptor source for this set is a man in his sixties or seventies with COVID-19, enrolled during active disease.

CDR3 in DNA: TGTGCCAGCAGTTACAAAGACACCATATATTTT. Its translation is CASSYKDTIYF. This chain connects TRBV27 to TRBJ1-3; D is unresolved. Trimming left V 4 bases short and J 8 bases short, with 6 bases between. CDR3 length: 11 residues. Germline CDR1 reads MNHEY; CDR2 reads SMNVEV (reference sequence).

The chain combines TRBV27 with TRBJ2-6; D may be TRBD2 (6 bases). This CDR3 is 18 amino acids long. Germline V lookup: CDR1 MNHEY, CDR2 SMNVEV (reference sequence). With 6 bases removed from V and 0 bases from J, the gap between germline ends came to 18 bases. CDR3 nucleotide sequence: TGTGCCAGCAGGCACCGCCTAGCGACGAGCTCTGGGGCCAACGTCCTGACTTTC. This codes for CASRHRLATSSGANVLTF.

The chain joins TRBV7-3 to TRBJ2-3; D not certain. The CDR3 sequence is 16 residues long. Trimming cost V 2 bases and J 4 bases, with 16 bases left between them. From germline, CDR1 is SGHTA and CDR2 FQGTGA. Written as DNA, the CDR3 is TGTGCCAGCAGCTTAGGGTTTGCGGTCTCGGCAGATACGCAGTATTTT. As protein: CASSLGFAVSADTQYF.

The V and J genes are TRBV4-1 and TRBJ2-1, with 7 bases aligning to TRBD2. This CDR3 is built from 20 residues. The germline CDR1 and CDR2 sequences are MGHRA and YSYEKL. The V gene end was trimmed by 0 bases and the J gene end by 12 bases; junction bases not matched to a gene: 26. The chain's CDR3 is CASSQDYTPEGPGLRSWQFF. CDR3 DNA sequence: TGCGCCAGCAGCCAAGATTACACCCCTGAAGGTCCGGGACTAAGGTCATGGCAGTTCTTC.

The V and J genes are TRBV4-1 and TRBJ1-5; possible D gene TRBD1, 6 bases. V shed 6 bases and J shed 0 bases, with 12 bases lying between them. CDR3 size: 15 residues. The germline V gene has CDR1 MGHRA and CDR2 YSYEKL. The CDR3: CASSPTGYSNQPQHF. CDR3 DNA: TGCGCCAGCAGTCCGACAGGATATAGCAATCAGCCCCAGCATTTT.

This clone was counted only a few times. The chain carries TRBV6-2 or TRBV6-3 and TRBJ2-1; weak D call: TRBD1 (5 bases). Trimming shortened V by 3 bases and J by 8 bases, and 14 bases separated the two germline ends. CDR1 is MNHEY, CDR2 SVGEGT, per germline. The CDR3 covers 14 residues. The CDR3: CASSYQGSMDEQFF. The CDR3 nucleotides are TGTGCCAGCAGTTATCAGGGATCTATGGATGAGCAGTTCTTC.

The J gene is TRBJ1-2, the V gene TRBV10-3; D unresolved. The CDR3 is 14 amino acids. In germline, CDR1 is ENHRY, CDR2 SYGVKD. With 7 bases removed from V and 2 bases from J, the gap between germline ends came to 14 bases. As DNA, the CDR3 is TGTGCCATCACCCTTGGGCGAGACAACTATGGCTACACCTTC. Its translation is CAITLGRDNYGYTF.

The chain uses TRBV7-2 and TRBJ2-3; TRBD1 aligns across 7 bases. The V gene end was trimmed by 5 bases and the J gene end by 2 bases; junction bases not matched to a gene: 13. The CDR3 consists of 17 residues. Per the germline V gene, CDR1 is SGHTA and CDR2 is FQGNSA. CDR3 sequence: CASSARPGQLFTDTQYF. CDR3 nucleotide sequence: TGTGCCAGCAGCGCCCGACCGGGACAGCTTTTCACAGATACGCAGTATTTT.

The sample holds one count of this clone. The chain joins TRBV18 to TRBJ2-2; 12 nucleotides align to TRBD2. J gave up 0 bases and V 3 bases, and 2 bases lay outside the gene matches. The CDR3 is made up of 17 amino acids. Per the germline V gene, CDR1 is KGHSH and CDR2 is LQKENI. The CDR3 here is CASSPWTSGTNTGELFF. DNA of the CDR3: TGTGCCAGCTCACCTTGGACTAGCGGGACGAACACCGGGGAGCTGTTTTTT. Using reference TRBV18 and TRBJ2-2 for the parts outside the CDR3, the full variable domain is NAGVMQNPRHLVRRRGQEARLRCSPMKGHSHVYWYRQLPEEGLKFMVYLQKENIIDESGMPKERFSAEFPKEGPSILRIQQVVRGDSAAYFCASSPWTSGTNTGELFFGEGSRLTVL.

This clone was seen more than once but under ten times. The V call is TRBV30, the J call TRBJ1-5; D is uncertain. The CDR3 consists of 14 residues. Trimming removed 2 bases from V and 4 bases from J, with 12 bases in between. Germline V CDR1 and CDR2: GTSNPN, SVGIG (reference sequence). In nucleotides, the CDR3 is TGTGCCTGGAGTAAGGAGGGTCCTAATCAGCCCCAGCATTTT. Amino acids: CAWSKEGPNQPQHF.

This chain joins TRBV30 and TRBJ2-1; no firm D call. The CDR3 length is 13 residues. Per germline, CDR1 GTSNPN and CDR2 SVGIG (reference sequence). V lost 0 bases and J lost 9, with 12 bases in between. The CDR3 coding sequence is TGTGCCTGGAGTGTAAGCCTAGTAGGTGAGCAGTTCTTC. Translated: CAWSVSLVGEQFF. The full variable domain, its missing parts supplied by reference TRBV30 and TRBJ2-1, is SQTIHQWPATLVQPVGSPLSLECTVEGTSNPNLYWYRQAAGRGLQLLFYSVGIGQISSEVPQNLSASRPQDRQFILSSKKLLLSDSGFYLCAWSVSLVGEQFFGPGTRLTVL.

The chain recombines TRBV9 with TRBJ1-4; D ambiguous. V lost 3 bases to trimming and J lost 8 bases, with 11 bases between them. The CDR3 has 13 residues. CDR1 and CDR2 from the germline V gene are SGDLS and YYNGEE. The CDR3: CASSGGNLEKLFF. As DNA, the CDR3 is TGTGCCAGCAGCGGAGGGAACCTCGAAAAACTGTTTTTT.

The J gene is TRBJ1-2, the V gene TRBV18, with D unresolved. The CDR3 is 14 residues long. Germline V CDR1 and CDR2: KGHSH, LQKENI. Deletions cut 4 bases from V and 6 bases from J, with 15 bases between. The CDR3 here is CASSLSIRSDGYTF. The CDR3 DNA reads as TGTGCCAGCTCACTATCTATTCGGTCTGATGGCTACACCTTC.